This record covers a single T cell receptor beta chain. Antigen specificity is unknown. The record originates from a study of a mutant IDH1 vaccine in newly diagnosed glioma. Indicated time point: week 23, last vaccination. Each dose delivered 300 ug of mutant IDH1 20-mer peptide subcutaneously with imiquimod. Some clones are missing from TCRdb's copy, which holds only in-frame ones; the method was immunoSEQ multiplex PCR. The table includes some 27,000 clones, approximately 78% detected once. The sequencing here drew on PBMCs, taken from a glioma patient whose treatment included an IDH1 peptide vaccine. The sequence came from a woman in her twenties or thirties with glioma.

CDR3: CASSRAGTGSDWSNQPQHF. CDR3 in DNA: TGTGCCAGTAGTAGGGCCGGGACAGGGTCCGACTGGAGCAATCAGCCCCAGCATTTT. The chain couples TRBV19 to TRBJ1-5, with 9 positions matching TRBD1. This CDR3 contains 19 residues. Germline-derived CDR1 and CDR2 are LNHDA and SQIVND (reference sequence). Unmatched junction bases numbered 14, after V lost 4 bases and J lost 1 base.